This T cell receptor beta chain was sequenced during a study of T cell responses to AZD1222 COVID-19 vaccine. Trimming shortened V by 4 bases and J by 7 bases, and 19 bases separated the two germline ends. The CDR3 is 15 amino acids. Germline assignment: CDR1 SGHAT and CDR2 FQNNGV. Produced via immunoSEQ multiplex PCR; TCRdb's table is partial and in-frame only. Here the sample spans more than 100,000 clones, 85% to 95% being singletons. The chain recombines TRBV11-2 with TRBJ1-1; TRBD1 is a possible D gene (5 bases). The material was peripheral blood, obtained on day 0 of AZD1222 vaccination. The origin of this receptor is an adult in good health. The CDR3 DNA reads as TGTGCCAGCAGCTGGGGCCGGGACCGCAACTTTGAAGCTTTCTTT. Its protein is CASSWGRDRNFEAFF.